The present entry profiles one TCR beta chain with its context. Running of the assay took place at deep level. Libraries were prepared by immunoSEQ multiplex PCR; TCRdb keeps only in-frame clonotypes and omits some of them. Of about 2 million clones in the sample, 90% to 95% were seen once. The sample originates from a study of shared clonotypes between healthy human individuals. Study information: A donor's plate count was three for CD4 naive and three for CD4 memory; CD8 naive had two and CD8 memory one.

The donor cohort consisted entirely of Caucasian adults residing in Nashville, Tennessee. The V gene's germline CDR1 is SGDLS and CDR2 YYNGEE. This CDR3 is built from 18 residues. The V and J ends lost 0 bases and 4 bases respectively, with 23 bases between them. Input material: naive CD4+ T cells sorted from blood. Subset in this sample: CD45RA+ positively selected. This clonotype originated in a man aged 18 to 30 in good health. The chain carries TRBV9 and TRBJ2-7; TRBD1 is a possible D gene (5 bases). CDR3 protein: CASSVAPQAAVGLYEQYF. For the CDR3, the DNA is TGTGCCAGCAGCGTAGCTCCACAGGCTGCCGTTGGATTGTACGAGCAGTACTTC.